This T cell receptor beta chain was recorded in a study of tumor-infiltrating lymphocytes in primary liver carcinoma. Trimming took off 7 bases at V and 3 bases at J, with 15 bases between the two ends. The CDR3 has 14 residues. Germline loops: CDR1 LGHNA, CDR2 YNFKEQ. Study results and limitations: The proportion of top clones found throughout all five tumor regions was only about 7-24%.

RNA and DNA were co-extracted from about 19-30 mg of unsorted bulk tissue. In regard to this clonotype: The antigen remains undetermined.

A primer matching the constant region was used to make TCR beta cDNA from 450 to 500 ng of total RNA. Investigators got TCR beta libraries out of three nested multiplex PCR rounds, done with slightly modified ARM-PCR. Forward primers for TRBV1-TRBV30 and a C-beta reverse primer served the first two PCR rounds, at around 9 cycles each. Via MiXCR, TCRdb re-called the multiplex PCR reads, giving one row per CDR3 protein. The sample carries some 120,000 distinct CDR3 sequences, 55% to 75% recorded once. The J gene is TRBJ2-5, the V gene TRBV4-2; perhaps TRBD1 as D (6 bases). Sample: liver tumor tissue from sampling region 1. Subset defined: tumor region T1, superior pole. This TCR derives from an older woman with primary liver carcinoma and hepatitis B virus infection. CDR3 DNA: TGTGCCAGCAACCATGACGGGACAAAAGAGACCCAGTACTTC. Amino acid sequence: CASNHDGTKETQYF.